The rows below give T cell receptor beta chains drawn from one sample of a study of siplizumab effects on memory and regulatory T cells. Data came from immunoSEQ multiplex PCR; TCRdb stores just in-frame clones and leaves some out. The sample shows tens of thousands of clones, 80% to 95% of them seen only once. The sample comprised CD8+ T cells sorted from blood. These receptors were taken from a human donor in good health. Each CDR3 is given with its conserved first and last residue. A D gene is named only where the DNA matches it firmly. The size entry is marked missing in some rows and otherwise reads once, few, many or a size class.

>16|TRBV4-1|TRBD1|TRBJ2-3|.
CASSLQGRTGADTQYF
TGCGCCAGCAGCCTACAGGGAAGGACAGGGGCAGATACGCAGTATTTT
>13|TRBV4-1|.|TRBJ1-1|.
CASSQVRATEAFF
TGCGCCAGCAGCCAAGTCAGGGCCACTGAAGCTTTCTTT
>14|TRBV9|.|TRBJ2-1|.
CASSVAGRVHEQFF
TGTGCCAGCAGCGTAGCTGGACGGGTACATGAGCAGTTCTTC
>15|TRBV5-1|.|TRBJ2-3|.
CASSLAARNTDTQYF
TGCGCCAGCAGCTTGGCGGCGAGGAACACAGATACGCAGTATTTT
>17|TRBV19|TRBD2|TRBJ2-7|.
CASSIDGGLAATYEQYF
TGTGCCAGTAGTATAGATGGGGGACTAGCGGCGACCTACGAGCAGTACTTC
>15|TRBV6-5|TRBD1|TRBJ2-7|once
CASSQDGTENYEQYF
TGTGCCAGCAGTCAAGACGGGACAGAAAACTACGAGCAGTACTTC
>14|TRBV6-5|TRBD1|TRBJ1-2|.
CASSYLGQAYGYTF
TGTGCCAGCAGTTACCTCGGACAGGCATATGGCTACACCTTC
>14|TRBV7-9|.|TRBJ2-7|once
CASSVERQHYEQYF
TGTGCCAGCAGCGTCGAGAGGCAGCACTACGAGCAGTACTTC
>17|TRBV15|TRBD2|TRBJ2-1|.
CATSTGLAGSSYNEQFF
TGTGCCACCAGCACGGGACTAGCGGGTTCCTCCTACAATGAGCAGTTCTTC
>17|TRBV5-5|TRBD2|TRBJ2-7|.
CASSHGLAGGDSYEQYF
TGTGCCAGCAGCCATGGACTAGCGGGAGGGGACTCCTACGAGCAGTACTTC
>13|TRBV7-2|.|TRBJ2-7|once
CASSLENSYEQYF
TGTGCCAGCAGCTTAGAAAATAGCTACGAGCAGTACTTC
>18|TRBV10-3|.|TRBJ2-2|.
CATRGSRDGSFDTGELFF
TGTGCCACCCGGGGCAGTCGGGACGGATCATTTGACACCGGGGAGCTGTTTTTT
>14|TRBV7-9|.|TRBJ1-5|.
CASSLVQGYQPQHF
TGTGCCAGCAGCTTAGTACAGGGATATCAGCCCCAGCATTTT
>17|TRBV5-4|TRBD2|TRBJ2-2|.
CASSLELREGPTGELFF
TGTGCCAGCAGCTTGGAGTTGCGGGAGGGCCCCACCGGGGAGCTGTTTTTT
>13|TRBV9|.|TRBJ2-2|.
CASSAGITGELFF
TGTGCCAGCAGCGCGGGAATCACCGGGGAGCTGTTTTTT
>15|TRBV5-6|TRBD2|TRBJ2-7|.
CASSLLAGGSYEQYF
TGTGCCAGCAGCTTACTAGCGGGAGGGTCCTACGAGCAGTACTTC
>13|TRBV28|TRBD1|TRBJ2-5|.
CASSAGTGATGYF
TGTGCCAGCAGCGCCGGGACAGGGGCAACTGGGTACTTC
>14|TRBV25-1|.|TRBJ2-1|once
CASSELASGPPQFF
TGTGCCAGCAGTGAATTAGCATCAGGGCCCCCTCAGTTCTTC
>15|TRBV15|TRBD1|TRBJ1-3|.
CATSSNRDRVDTIYF
TGTGCCACCAGCAGTAACCGGGACAGGGTTGACACCATATATTTT
>12|TRBV29-1|.|TRBJ2-7|.
CSVGVVSWEQYF
TGCAGCGTTGGAGTAGTATCTTGGGAGCAGTACTTC
>15|TRBV13|TRBD1|TRBJ1-3|.
CASSSGQGLGNTIYF
TGTGCCAGCAGCTCGGGACAGGGGCTTGGAAACACCATATATTTT
>12|TRBV5-1|.|TRBJ2-2|.
CASFANTGELFF
TGCGCCAGCTTCGCGAACACCGGGGAGCTGTTTTTT
>13|TRBV4-2|.|TRBJ1-1|.
CASSQGAGTEAFF
TGTGCCAGCAGCCAAGGGGCTGGCACTGAAGCTTTCTTT
>15|TRBV27|.|TRBJ2-7|once
CASSLSSRGFYEQYF
TGTGCCAGCAGTTTATCGAGCAGGGGCTTCTACGAGCAGTACTTC
>16|TRBV9|TRBD2|TRBJ2-1|.
CASSVGLAGVGNEQFF
TGTGCCAGCAGCGTCGGACTAGCGGGAGTTGGGAATGAGCAGTTCTTC
>13|TRBV27|.|TRBJ2-1|.
CASSISRYNEQFF
TGTGCCAGCAGTATATCTCGCTACAATGAGCAGTTCTTC
>14|TRBV13|.|TRBJ2-7|.
CASSLGGNTYEQYF
TGTGCCAGCAGCTTAGGCGGGAACACCTACGAGCAGTACTTC
>14|TRBV5-1|.|TRBJ2-3|.
CASSQGRMVDTQYF
TGCGCCAGCAGCCAGGGACGAATGGTCGATACGCAGTATTTT
>14|TRBV9|TRBD1|TRBJ1-2|.
CASTGQGSGYGYTF
TGTGCCAGCACGGGACAGGGGAGCGGCTATGGCTACACCTTC
>10|TRBV20-1|.|TRBJ1-2|.
CSARPNGYTF
TGCAGTGCTAGACCCAATGGCTACACCTTC
>15|TRBV28|.|TRBJ2-7|.
CASSLPSNSLYEQYF
TGTGCCAGCAGTTTGCCCTCAAACAGCCTCTACGAGCAGTACTTC
>16|TRBV7-6|TRBD1|TRBJ2-7|.
CASSLFDVSGGYEQYF
TGTGCCAGCAGCTTATTTGATGTGTCAGGGGGCTACGAGCAGTACTTC
>13|TRBV2|.|TRBJ1-2|.
CASTEGRSGGYTF
TGTGCCAGCACCGAGGGCAGGTCCGGTGGCTACACCTTC
>15|TRBV9|.|TRBJ1-2|.
CASSVEASYSAGYTF
TGTGCCAGCAGCGTAGAGGCGTCTTACTCGGCGGGCTACACCTTC
>15|TRBV2|TRBD2|TRBJ2-7|.
CASSAPGLAAKEQYF
TGTGCCAGCAGTGCCCCCGGACTAGCGGCAAAAGAGCAGTACTTC
>13|TRBV7-6|.|TRBJ2-7|.
CASSLRTSYEQYF
TGTGCCAGCAGCTTACGGACCTCCTACGAGCAGTACTTC
>15|TRBV7-8|.|TRBJ1-5|.
CASSLDSGFNQPQHF
TGTGCCAGCAGCCTCGATTCGGGGTTCAATCAGCCCCAGCATTTT
>15|TRBV11-3|TRBD2|TRBJ2-1|.
CASSATSGSLDEQFF
TGTGCCAGCAGCGCGACTAGCGGGAGCTTGGATGAGCAGTTCTTC
>15|TRBV28|.|TRBJ2-7|.
CASSPLPGSSYEQYF
TGTGCCAGCAGTCCCCTCCCAGGGAGCTCCTACGAGCAGTACTTC
>12|TRBV6-5|.|TRBJ2-1|.
CASSYSRNEQFF
TGTGCCAGCAGTTATTCGAGGAATGAGCAGTTCTTC
>14|TRBV5-5|TRBD2|TRBJ2-7|.
CASSSGLASLEQYF
TGTGCCAGCAGCTCGGGACTAGCGTCCCTCGAGCAGTACTTC
>15|TRBV6-5|.|TRBJ1-1|.
CASSAMAGAKTEAFF
TGTGCCAGCAGTGCAATGGCAGGGGCGAAGACTGAAGCTTTCTTT
>15|TRBV7-2|TRBD1|TRBJ2-5|.
CASSPTQGAAETQYF
TGTGCCAGCAGCCCAACCCAGGGGGCGGCAGAGACCCAGTACTTC
>16|TRBV9|.|TRBJ2-2|.
CASSGAGTRGTGELFF
TGTGCCAGCAGCGGGGCCGGGACAAGAGGGACCGGGGAGCTGTTTTTT
>15|TRBV6-5|TRBD2|TRBJ2-7|.
CASSLERGPSYEQYF
TGTGCCAGCAGTTTGGAGCGGGGTCCCTCCTACGAGCAGTACTTC
>14|TRBV19|TRBD1|TRBJ2-7|once
CASSFRDRGNEQYF
TGTGCCAGTAGTTTCCGGGACAGGGGCAACGAGCAGTACTTC
>14|TRBV27|.|TRBJ1-5|.
CASSSGVGNQPQHF
TGTGCCAGCAGTTCCGGGGTGGGCAATCAGCCCCAGCATTTT
>12|TRBV2|.|TRBJ2-3|.
CASRALADTQYF
TGTGCCAGCCGGGCACTAGCCGATACGCAGTATTTT
>14|TRBV4-1|.|TRBJ2-5|.
CASSQRTEQETQYF
TGCGCCAGCAGCCAGAGGACGGAGCAAGAGACCCAGTACTTC
>13|TRBV19|.|TRBJ2-1|once
CASSVGTYNEQFF
TGTGCCAGTAGTGTTGGCACCTACAATGAGCAGTTCTTC
>12|TRBV4-1|.|TRBJ1-2|.
CASSQGDYGYTF
TGCGCCAGCAGCCAAGGGGACTATGGCTACACCTTC
>13|TRBV30|.|TRBJ1-1|.
CAWSVSENTEAFF
TGTGCCTGGAGTGTATCCGAAAACACTGAAGCTTTCTTT
>18|TRBV5-8|TRBD2|TRBJ2-7|.
CASSLTSGVPPFSYEQYF
TGTGCCAGCAGCCTTACTAGCGGAGTACCTCCTTTCTCCTACGAGCAGTACTTC